The entry that follows covers one T cell receptor beta chain sequence. Antigen unknown. TCRdb's table, derived via immunoSEQ multiplex PCR, lists solely in-frame clones and lacks some. The sample shows about 1,500,000 clones, roughly 96% of them seen only once. The sample comes from a study of shared clonotypes between healthy human individuals. Study background: Ranging from 18 to 49 in age, donors were a couple of women and a few men.

Whole-study findings and limits: Sharing across four donors was seen in 4.5% to 5.5% of naive CD4 clonotypes. Genetic and exposure-history diversity was limited by the small donor number.

Sequenced: naive CD4+ T cells sorted from blood. The subset is: CD45RA+ positively selected. The sequence came from a man aged 25-45 years in good health.

The CDR3 sequence is CASSLRVVEPGANVLTF. In nucleotides, the CDR3 is TGTGCCAGCAGCTTACGAGTCGTGGAACCTGGGGCCAACGTCCTGACTTTC. The chain recombines TRBV7-2 with TRBJ2-6; D is unresolved. The V gene's germline CDR1 is SGHTA and CDR2 FQGNSA. V shed 2 bases and J shed 2 bases, with 13 bases lying between them. This CDR3 has 17 amino acids.